This T cell receptor beta chain was retrieved from a study of blood T cells in healthy people across ages. The CDR3 is made up of 14 amino acids. Germline lookup yields CDR1 KGHDR and CDR2 SFDVKD. Unmatched junction bases numbered 7, after V lost 4 bases and J lost 5 bases. A sample-barcoded 5' primer and a J-beta primer mix were used in a second PCR of roughly 6 to 11 cycles. TCRdb reprocessed the 5' RACE reads with MiXCR, giving one entry per CDR3 protein. The sample carries approximately 790,000 distinct CDR3 sequences, under 80% recorded once. The receptor comes from a man in his thirties or forties in good health. Sequencing was done on a sample of blood. The chain employs TRBV24-1 and TRBJ2-7, with TRBD1 matching 7 bases. The CDR3, as DNA: TGTGCCACCAGTGACTCTAGACAGGGCAACGAGCAGTACTTC. It specifies CATSDSRQGNEQYF.